This T cell receptor (beta chain) was captured by sequencing in a study of neurological immune-mediated disorders. Study-level results: The greatest TCR clonal expansion occurred in HTLV-1-associated myelopathy and the least in multiple sclerosis, which fell below healthy controls.

V dropped 0 bases and J dropped 7 bases, with 17 bases sitting between them. The CDR3 is 15 residues long. Germline-derived CDR1 and CDR2 are SGHRS and YFSETQ. In its sample, this clonotype was seen many times. Antigen specificity is unknown. cDNA synthesis was performed by 5'RACE with 10-nucleotide random UMIs. Whenever a sequencing run was performed, it yielded over 160 million TCR-beta sequences from 15-18 subjects. TCRdb reanalysed the 5' RACE reads using MiXCR and keeps one entry per CDR3 protein. The repertoire includes about 84,000 distinct CDR3 sequences, 9% to 12% of them detected once, and about 1.8% sits in the top ten. PBMCs numbering 2 million and stored at -80 C yielded the unsorted libraries.

The chain couples TRBV5-1 to TRBJ2-7; D uncertain. The source of this sequence is a man aged 35-49 years in good health. Sequenced: PBMCs. The CDR3 DNA reads TGCGCCAGCAGCTTGGTAGCTTCTTCCGGGTGGGAGCAGTACTTC. Translating gives CASSLVASSGWEQYF.